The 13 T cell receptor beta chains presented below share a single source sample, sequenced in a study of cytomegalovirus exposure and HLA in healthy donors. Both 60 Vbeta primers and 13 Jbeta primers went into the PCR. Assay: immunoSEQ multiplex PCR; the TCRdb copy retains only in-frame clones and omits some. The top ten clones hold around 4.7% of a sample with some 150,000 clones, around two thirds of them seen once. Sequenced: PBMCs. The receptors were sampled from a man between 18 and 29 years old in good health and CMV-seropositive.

CDR3 residues: CSVDVGGGTGELFF. CDR3 nucleotides: TGCAGCGTTGACGTGGGGGGGGGTACCGGGGAGCTGTTTTTT. The rearrangement uses TRBV29-1 and TRBJ2-2, with 7 nucleotides matching TRBD2. This CDR3 is built from 14 residues. Germline CDR1 SQVTM, CDR2 ANQGSEA. Trimming took 3 bases from V and 5 from J; bases not matched to a gene: 6.

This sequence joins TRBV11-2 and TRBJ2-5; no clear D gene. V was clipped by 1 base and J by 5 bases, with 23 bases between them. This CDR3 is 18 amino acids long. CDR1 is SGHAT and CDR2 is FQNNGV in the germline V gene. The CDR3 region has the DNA TGTGCCAGCAGCTTAGTTTCCCCAGCCCCCAATCTGCGGGAGACCCAGTACTTC. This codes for CASSLVSPAPNLRETQYF.

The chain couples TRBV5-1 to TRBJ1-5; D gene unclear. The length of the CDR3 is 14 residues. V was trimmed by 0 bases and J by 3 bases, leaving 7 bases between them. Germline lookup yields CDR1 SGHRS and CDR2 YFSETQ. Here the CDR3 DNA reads TGCGCCAGCAGCTTGGATCCAGACAATCAGCCCCAGCATTTT. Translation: CASSLDPDNQPQHF.

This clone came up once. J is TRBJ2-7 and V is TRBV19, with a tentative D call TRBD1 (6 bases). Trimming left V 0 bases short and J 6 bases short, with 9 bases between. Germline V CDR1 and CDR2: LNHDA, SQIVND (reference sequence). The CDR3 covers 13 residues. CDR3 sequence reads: CASSIEFRGEQYF. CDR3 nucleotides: TGTGCCAGTAGTATAGAATTCAGGGGCGAGCAGTACTTC.

Written as DNA, the CDR3 is TGTGCCAGCAGTTTTGGCCCTAGCCCCTACGAGCAGTACTTC. Translating gives CASSFGPSPYEQYF. This chain joins TRBV27 and TRBJ2-7; D may be TRBD2 (5 bases). Germline V gene data show CDR1 as MNHEY and CDR2 as SMNVEV (reference sequence). Trimming took off 3 bases at V and 2 bases at J, with 11 bases between the two ends. This CDR3 has 14 residues.

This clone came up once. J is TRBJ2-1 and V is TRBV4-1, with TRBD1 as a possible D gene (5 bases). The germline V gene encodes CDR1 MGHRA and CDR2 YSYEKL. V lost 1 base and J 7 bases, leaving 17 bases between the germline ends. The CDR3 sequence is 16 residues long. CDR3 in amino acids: CASSQGAGSYVNEQFF. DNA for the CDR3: TGCGCCAGCAGCCAAGGAGCAGGGTCTTATGTGAATGAGCAGTTCTTC.

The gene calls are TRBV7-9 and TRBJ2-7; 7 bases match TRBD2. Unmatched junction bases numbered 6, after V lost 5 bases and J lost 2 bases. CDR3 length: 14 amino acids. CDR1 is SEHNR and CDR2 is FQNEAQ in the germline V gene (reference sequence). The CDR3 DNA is TGTGCCAGCAGCCCGGCGGGGGAAACCTACGAGCAGTACTTC. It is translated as CASSPAGETYEQYF.

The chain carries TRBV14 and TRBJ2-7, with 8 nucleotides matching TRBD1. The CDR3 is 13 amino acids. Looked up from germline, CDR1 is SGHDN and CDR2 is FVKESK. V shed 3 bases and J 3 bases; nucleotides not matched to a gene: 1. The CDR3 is CASSHGQGYEQYF. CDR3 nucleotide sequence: TGTGCCAGCAGCCACGGACAGGGCTACGAGCAGTACTTC.

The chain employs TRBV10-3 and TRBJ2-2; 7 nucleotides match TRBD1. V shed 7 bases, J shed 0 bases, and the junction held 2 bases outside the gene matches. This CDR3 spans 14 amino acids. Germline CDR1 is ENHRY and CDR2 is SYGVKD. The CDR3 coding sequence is TGTGCCATCATAAGGGGGCCGAACACCGGGGAGCTGTTTTTT. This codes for CAIIRGPNTGELFF.

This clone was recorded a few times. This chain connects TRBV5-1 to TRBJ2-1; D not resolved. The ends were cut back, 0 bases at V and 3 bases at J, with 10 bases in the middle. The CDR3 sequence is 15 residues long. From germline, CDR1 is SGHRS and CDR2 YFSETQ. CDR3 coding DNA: TGCGCCAGCAGCTTGGTTCTAAACGGCTACAATGAGCAGTTCTTC. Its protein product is CASSLVLNGYNEQFF. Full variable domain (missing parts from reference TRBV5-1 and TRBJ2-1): KAGVTQTPRYLIKTRGQQVTLSCSPISGHRSVSWYQQTPGQGLQFLFEYFSETQRNKGNFPGRFSGRQFSNSRSEMNVSTLELGDSALYLCASSLVLNGYNEQFFGPGTRLTVL.

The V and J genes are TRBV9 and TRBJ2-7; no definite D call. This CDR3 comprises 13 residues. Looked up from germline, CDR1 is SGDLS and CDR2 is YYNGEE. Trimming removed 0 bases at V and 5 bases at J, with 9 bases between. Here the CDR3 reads CASSVDLAHEQYF. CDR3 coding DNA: TGTGCCAGCAGCGTAGACTTAGCACACGAGCAGTACTTC.

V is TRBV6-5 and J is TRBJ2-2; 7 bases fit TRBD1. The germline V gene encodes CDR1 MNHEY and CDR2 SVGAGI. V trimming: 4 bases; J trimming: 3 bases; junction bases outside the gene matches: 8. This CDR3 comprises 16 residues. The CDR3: CASSSEAGGYTGELFF. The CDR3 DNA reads TGTGCCAGCAGTTCCGAGGCAGGGGGTTACACCGGGGAGCTGTTTTTT.

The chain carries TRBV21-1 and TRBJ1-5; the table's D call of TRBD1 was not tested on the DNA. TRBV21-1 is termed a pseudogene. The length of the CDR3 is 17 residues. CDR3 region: CASSNSQGAPHNQPQHF. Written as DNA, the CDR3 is TGTGCCAGCAGCAATAGCCAGGGGGCCCCTCACAATCAGCCCCAGCATTTT.